This T cell receptor (beta chain) was found in a study of control samples from healthy donors and cancer patients. The data were produced by immunoSEQ multiplex PCR, yet TCRdb's version contains in-frame clones alone and is incomplete. The sample holds about 130,000 clones, 85% to 95% seen once. Trimming removed 5 bases from V and 4 bases from J, with 15 bases in between. The CDR3 contains 15 residues. The germline CDR1 and CDR2 sequences are LGHNA and YSLEER. Material for sequencing was PBMCs. The clonotype originates from a man aged 50 to 59 with head and neck cancer. The V call is TRBV4-3, the J call TRBJ1-3; D is perhaps TRBD1 (6 bases). CDR3 DNA sequence: TGCGCCAGCAGCAATTGGGGGGCAGGAGGAAACACCATATATTTT. Amino acids: CASSNWGAGGNTIYF.